This T cell receptor (beta chain) was recovered during a study of blood T cell repertoires in COVID-19. Study summary: The cDNA or gDNA used as material had been derived from T cells, B-cell-depleted T cells, or PBMCs.

Produced via immunoSEQ multiplex PCR; TCRdb's table is partial and in-frame only. The sample has fewer than 70,000 clones; around 84% are singletons. The CDR3 has 13 residues. Trimming shortened V by 6 bases and J by 3 bases, and 9 bases separated the two germline ends. This chain connects TRBV12-3 or TRBV12-4 to TRBJ1-5; D call uncertain. This sequence originates from a woman aged 55-75 years with acute or convalescent COVID-19. Material: peripheral blood. The CDR3 sequence is CASSRGINQPQHF. In DNA form, the CDR3 reads TGTGCCAGCAGCCGGGGTATCAATCAGCCCCAGCATTTT.